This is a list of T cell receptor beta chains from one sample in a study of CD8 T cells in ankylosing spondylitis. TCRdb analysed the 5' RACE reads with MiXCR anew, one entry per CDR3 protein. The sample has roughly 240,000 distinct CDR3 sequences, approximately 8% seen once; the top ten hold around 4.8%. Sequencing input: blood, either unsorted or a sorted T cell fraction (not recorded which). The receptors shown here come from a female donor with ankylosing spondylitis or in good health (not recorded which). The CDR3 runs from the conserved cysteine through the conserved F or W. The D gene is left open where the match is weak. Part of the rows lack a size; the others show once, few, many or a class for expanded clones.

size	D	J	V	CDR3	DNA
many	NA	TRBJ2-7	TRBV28	CASSLGRGLSYEQYF	TGTGCCAGCAGTTTGGGCAGGGGCCTTTCCTACGAGCAGTACTTC
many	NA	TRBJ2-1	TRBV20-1	CSARVPAYNEQFF	TGCAGTGCTAGAGTCCCGGCCTACAATGAGCAGTTCTTC
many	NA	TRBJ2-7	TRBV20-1	CSARTSGSREQYF	TGCAGTGCCCGGACCAGCGGGTCTCGCGAGCAGTACTTC
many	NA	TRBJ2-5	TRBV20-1	CSALDYRGQETQYF	TGCAGTGCTCTGGACTACCGGGGGCAAGAGACCCAGTACTTC
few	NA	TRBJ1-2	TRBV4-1	CASSLVWSRPRKGQQHYGYTF	TGCGCCAGCAGCCTTGTGTGGTCCCGTCCTCGAAAAGGACAGCAACACTATGGCTACACCTTC
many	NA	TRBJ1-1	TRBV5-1	CASSWKTFEGNTEAFF	TGCGCCAGCAGCTGGAAGACGTTCGAGGGGAACACTGAAGCTTTCTTT
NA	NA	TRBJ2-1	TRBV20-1	CSARAYREVFSYNEQFF	TGCAGTGCTAGAGCCTACCGAGAGGTTTTCTCCTACAATGAGCAGTTCTTC
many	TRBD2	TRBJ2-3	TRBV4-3	CASSQDQWGGDTQYF	TGCGCCAGCAGCCAAGATCAATGGGGGGGTGATACGCAGTATTTT
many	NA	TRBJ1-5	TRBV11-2	CASSPRRTVGRGGQPQHF	TGTGCCAGCAGCCCCCGCAGAACAGTCGGGAGGGGTGGTCAGCCCCAGCATTTT
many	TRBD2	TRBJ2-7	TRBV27	CASSATGGRVTYEQYF	TGTGCCAGCAGTGCGACGGGCGGGAGGGTTACCTACGAGCAGTACTTC
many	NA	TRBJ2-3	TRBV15	CATSRLIGEDTQYF	TGTGCCACCAGCAGATTGATCGGGGAAGATACGCAGTATTTT
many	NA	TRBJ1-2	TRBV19	CASSMSGRPYGYTF	TGTGCCAGTAGTATGAGCGGCAGACCATATGGCTACACCTTC
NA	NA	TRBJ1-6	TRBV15	CATSREAPQRPSSNSPLHF	TGTGCCACCAGCAGAGAGGCCCCCCAACGACCGTCCTCTAATTCACCCCTCCACTTT
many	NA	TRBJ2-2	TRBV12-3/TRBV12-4	CASTQSGRIAIGELFF	TGTGCCAGCACCCAATCGGGGCGGATAGCGATCGGGGAGCTGTTTTTT
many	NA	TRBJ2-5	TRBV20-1	CSASRVAETQYF	TGCAGTGCTAGCAGGGTAGCGGAGACCCAGTACTTC
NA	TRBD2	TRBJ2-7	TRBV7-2	CASSSRARTRVSYEQYF	TGTGCCAGCAGCTCCCGCGCCAGGACTAGAGTATCTTACGAGCAGTACTTC
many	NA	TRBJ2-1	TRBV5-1	CASAFLATRKDEQFF	TGCGCCAGCGCTTTCTTGGCTACCCGAAAAGATGAGCAGTTCTTC
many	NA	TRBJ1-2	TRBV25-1	CASSETAIRQDGYTF	TGTGCCAGCAGTGAGACAGCAATAAGACAGGATGGCTACACCTTC
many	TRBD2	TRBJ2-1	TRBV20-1	CSASEREGPGEQFF	TGCAGTGCTAGCGAGCGGGAGGGCCCAGGGGAGCAGTTCTTC
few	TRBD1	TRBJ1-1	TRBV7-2	CASSLTGGPNTEAFF	TGTGCCAGCAGCTTGACAGGGGGCCCAAACACTGAAGCTTTCTTT
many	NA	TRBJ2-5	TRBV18	CASSPDSQETQYF	TGTGCCAGCTCACCAGACAGCCAAGAGACCCAGTACTTC
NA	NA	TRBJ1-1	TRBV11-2	CASSRERNTEAFF	TGTGCCAGCAGCCGAGAGCGGAACACTGAAGCTTTCTTT
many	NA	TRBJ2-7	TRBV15	CATSRDLEVREQYF	TGTGCCACCAGCAGAGATCTGGAGGTTCGGGAGCAGTACTTC
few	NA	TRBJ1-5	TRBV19	CASSSLGGGNQPQHF	TGTGCCAGTAGTAGCCTTGGAGGGGGCAATCAGCCCCAGCATTTT
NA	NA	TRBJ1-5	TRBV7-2	CASSLSQNIQPQHF	TGTGCCAGCAGCTTATCCCAAAATATTCAGCCCCAGCATTTT
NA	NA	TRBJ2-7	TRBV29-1	CSVDTGYEQYF	TGCAGCGTTGACACAGGTTACGAGCAGTACTTC
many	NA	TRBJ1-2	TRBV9	CASSVGGDYGYTF	TGTGCCAGCAGCGTAGGGGGGGACTATGGCTACACCTTC
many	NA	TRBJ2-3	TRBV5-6	CASSGHLGPATDTQYF	TGTGCCAGCAGCGGACACCTAGGACCCGCAACAGATACGCAGTATTTT
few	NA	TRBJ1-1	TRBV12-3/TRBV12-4	CASSPRQTSEAFF	TGTGCCAGCAGCCCTCGACAGACCTCTGAAGCTTTCTTT
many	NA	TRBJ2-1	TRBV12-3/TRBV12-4	CASSRKMLEGPYNEQFF	TGTGCCAGCAGCCGTAAGATGTTGGAGGGCCCGTACAATGAGCAGTTCTTC
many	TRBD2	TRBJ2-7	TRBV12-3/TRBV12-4	CATRTSGRSEQYF	TGTGCCACCCGGACTAGCGGGAGATCCGAGCAGTACTTC
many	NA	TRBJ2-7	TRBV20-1	CSADRTDPYEQYF	TGCAGTGCCGATCGGACGGACCCCTACGAGCAGTACTTC
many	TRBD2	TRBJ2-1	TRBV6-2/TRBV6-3	CASSYSTSGSWGNEQFF	TGTGCCAGCAGTTACTCGACTAGCGGGAGTTGGGGGAATGAGCAGTTCTTC
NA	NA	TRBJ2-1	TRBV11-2	CASSFMVVGNEQFF	TGTGCCAGCAGCTTTATGGTGGTTGGGAATGAGCAGTTCTTC
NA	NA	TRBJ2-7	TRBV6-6	CASSPAQAGEQYF	TGTGCCAGCAGCCCGGCCCAGGCGGGGGAGCAGTACTTC
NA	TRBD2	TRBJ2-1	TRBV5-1	CASRMTGGSWSNEQFF	TGCGCCAGCAGAATGACGGGAGGTTCATGGTCCAATGAGCAGTTCTTC
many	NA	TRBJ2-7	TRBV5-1	CASSLGRANEQYF	TGCGCCAGCAGCTTAGGCAGGGCGAACGAGCAGTACTTC
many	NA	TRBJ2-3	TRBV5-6	CASSTPTVSTDTQYF	TGTGCCAGCAGCACCCCTACCGTTAGCACAGATACGCAGTATTTT